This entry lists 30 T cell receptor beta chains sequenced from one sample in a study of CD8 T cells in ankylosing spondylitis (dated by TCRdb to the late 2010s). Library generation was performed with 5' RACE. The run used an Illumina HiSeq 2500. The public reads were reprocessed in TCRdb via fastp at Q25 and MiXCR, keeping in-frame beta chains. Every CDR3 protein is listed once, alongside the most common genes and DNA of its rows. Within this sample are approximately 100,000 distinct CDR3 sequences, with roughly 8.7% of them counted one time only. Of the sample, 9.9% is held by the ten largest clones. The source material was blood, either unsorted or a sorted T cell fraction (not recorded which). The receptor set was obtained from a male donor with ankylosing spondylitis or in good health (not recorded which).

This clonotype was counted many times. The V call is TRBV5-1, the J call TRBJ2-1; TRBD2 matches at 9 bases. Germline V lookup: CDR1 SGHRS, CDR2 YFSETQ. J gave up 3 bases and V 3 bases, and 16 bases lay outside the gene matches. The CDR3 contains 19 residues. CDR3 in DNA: TGCGCCAGCAGCTCGCTACCGGGACTAGCCGCTAATCACTACAATGAGCAGTTCTTC. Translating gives CASSSLPGLAANHYNEQFF. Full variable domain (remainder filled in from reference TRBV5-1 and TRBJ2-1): KAGVTQTPRYLIKTRGQQVTLSCSPISGHRSVSWYQQTPGQGLQFLFEYFSETQRNKGNFPGRFSGRQFSNSRSEMNVSTLELGDSALYLCASSSLPGLAANHYNEQFFGPGTRLTVL.

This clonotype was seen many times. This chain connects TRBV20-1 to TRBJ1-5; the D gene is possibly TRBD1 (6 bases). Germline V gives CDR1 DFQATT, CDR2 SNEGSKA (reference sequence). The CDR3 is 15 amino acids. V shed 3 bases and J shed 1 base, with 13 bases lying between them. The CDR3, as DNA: TGCAGTGCTAGCAGGGGAGGAAAGAGCAATCAGCCCCAGCATTTT. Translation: CSASRGGKSNQPQHF.

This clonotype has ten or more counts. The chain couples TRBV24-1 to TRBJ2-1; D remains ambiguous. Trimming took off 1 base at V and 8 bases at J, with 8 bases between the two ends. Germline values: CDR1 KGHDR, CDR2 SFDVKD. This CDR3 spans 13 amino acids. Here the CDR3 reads CATSDFRAHEQFF. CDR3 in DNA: TGTGCCACCAGTGATTTCCGGGCCCATGAGCAGTTCTTC.

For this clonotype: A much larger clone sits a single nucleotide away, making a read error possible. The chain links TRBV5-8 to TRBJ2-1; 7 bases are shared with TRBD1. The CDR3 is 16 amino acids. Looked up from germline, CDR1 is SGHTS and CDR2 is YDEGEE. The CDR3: CANSPPLRQGYNEQFF. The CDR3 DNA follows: TGTGCCAACAGCCCTCCTCTAAGACAGGGCTACAATGAGCAGTTCTTC.

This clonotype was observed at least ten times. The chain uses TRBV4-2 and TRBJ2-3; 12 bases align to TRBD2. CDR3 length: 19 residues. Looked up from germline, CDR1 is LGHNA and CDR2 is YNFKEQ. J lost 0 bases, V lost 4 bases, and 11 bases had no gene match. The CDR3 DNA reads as TGTGCCAGCAGCCGTAATACCGGGACTAGCGGGTCTAGCACAGATACGCAGTATTTT. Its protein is CASSRNTGTSGSSTDTQYF.

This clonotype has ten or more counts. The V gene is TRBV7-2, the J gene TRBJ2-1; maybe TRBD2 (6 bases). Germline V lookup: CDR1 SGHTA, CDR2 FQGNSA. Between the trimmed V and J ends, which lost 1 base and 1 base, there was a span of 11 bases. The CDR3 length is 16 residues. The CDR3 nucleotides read TGTGCCAGCAGCTTAGGGCTAGCGAGGTCCTACAATGAGCAGTTCTTC. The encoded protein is CASSLGLARSYNEQFF.

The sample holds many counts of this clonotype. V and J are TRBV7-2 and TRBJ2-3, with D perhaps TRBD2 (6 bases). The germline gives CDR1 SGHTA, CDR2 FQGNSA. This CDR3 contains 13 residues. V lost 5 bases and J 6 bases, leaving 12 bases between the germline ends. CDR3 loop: CASSRDSPDTQYF. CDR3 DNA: TGTGCCAGCAGCCGGGACTCGCCCGATACGCAGTATTTT.

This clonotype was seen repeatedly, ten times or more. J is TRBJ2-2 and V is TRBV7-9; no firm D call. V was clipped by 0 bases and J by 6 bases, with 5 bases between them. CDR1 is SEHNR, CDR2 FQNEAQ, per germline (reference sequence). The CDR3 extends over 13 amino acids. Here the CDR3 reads CASSLAQAGELFF. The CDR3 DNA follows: TGTGCCAGCAGCTTAGCGCAGGCCGGGGAGCTGTTTTTT.

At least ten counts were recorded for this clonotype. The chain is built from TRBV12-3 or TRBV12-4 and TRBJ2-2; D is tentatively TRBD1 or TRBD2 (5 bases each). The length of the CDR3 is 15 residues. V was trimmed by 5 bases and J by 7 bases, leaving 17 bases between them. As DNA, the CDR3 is TGTGCCAGCAGTCCACATGGGACCGGGCACGGGGAGCTGTTTTTT. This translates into CASSPHGTGHGELFF.

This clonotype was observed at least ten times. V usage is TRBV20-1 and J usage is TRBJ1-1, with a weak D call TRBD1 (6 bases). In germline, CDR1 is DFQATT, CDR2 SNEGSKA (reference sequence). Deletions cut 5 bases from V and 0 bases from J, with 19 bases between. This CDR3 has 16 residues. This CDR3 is CSAATRRQALNTEAFF. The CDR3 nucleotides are TGCAGTGCTGCTACCCGGAGACAGGCCTTGAACACTGAAGCTTTCTTT.

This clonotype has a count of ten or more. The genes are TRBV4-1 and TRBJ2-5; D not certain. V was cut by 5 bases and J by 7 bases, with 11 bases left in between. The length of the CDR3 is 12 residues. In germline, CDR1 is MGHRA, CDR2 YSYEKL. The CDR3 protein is CASSRGEGTQYF. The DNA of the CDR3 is TGCGCCAGCAGCAGAGGAGAAGGGACCCAGTACTTC.

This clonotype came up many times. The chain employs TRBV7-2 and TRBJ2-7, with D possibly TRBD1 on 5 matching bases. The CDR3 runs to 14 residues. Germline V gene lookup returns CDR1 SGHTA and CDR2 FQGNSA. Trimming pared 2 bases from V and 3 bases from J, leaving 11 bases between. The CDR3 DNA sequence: TGTGCCAGCAGCTTATGGCGCCAGGGCTACGAGCAGTACTTC. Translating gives CASSLWRQGYEQYF.

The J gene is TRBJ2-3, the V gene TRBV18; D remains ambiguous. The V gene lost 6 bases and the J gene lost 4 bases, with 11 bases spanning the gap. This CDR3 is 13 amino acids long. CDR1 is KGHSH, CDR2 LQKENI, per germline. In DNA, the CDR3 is TGTGCCAGCTCTCGACTCCAGGCAGATACGCAGTATTTT. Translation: CASSRLQADTQYF.

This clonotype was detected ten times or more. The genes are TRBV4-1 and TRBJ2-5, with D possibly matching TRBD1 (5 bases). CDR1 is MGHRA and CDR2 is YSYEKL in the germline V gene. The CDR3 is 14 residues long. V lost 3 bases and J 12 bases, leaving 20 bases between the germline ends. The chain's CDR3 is CASSHVAQDGRKYF. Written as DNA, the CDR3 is TGCGCCAGCAGCCATGTGGCACAGGACGGACGGAAGTACTTC.

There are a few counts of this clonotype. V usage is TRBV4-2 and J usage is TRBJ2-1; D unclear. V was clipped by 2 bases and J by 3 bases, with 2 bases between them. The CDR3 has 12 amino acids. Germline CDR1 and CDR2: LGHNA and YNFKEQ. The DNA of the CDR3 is TGTGCCAGCAGCCAAAACTACAATGAGCAGTTCTTC. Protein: CASSQNYNEQFF.

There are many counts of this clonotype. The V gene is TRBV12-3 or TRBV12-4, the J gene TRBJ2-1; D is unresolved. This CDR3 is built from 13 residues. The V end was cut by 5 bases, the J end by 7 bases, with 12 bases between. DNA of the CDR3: TGTGCCAGCAGTCGACGCCCCGTGAATGAGCAGTTCTTC. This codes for CASSRRPVNEQFF.

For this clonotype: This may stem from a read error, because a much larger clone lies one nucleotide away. The CDR3 region is CSVGRGIGYGYTF. The CDR3 bases are TGCAGCGTTGGCCGGGGTATTGGCTATGGCTACACCTTC. The gene calls are TRBV29-1 and TRBJ1-2; D uncertain. CDR1 and CDR2 (germline): SQVTM, ANQGSEA. The length of the CDR3 is 13 residues. V was clipped by 4 bases and J by 4 bases, with 13 bases between them. Full variable domain (remainder filled in from reference TRBV29-1 and TRBJ1-2): SAVISQKPSRDICQRGTSLTIQCQVDSQVTMMFWYRQQPGQSLTLIATANQGSEATYESGFVIDKFPISRPNLTFSTLTVSNMSPEDSSIYLCSVGRGIGYGYTFGSGTRLTVV.

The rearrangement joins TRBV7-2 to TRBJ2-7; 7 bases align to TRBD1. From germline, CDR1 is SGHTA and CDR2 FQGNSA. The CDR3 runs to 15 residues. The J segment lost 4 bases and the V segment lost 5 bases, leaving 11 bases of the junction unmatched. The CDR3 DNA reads TGTGCCAGCAGCCAAGTATCAGGGGGTCAATACGAGCAGTACTTC. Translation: CASSQVSGGQYEQYF.

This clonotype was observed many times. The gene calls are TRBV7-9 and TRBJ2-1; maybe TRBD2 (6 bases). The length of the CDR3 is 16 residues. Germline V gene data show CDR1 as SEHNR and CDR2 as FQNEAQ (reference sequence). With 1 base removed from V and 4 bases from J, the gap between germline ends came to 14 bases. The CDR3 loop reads CASSLGEGLRYNEQFF. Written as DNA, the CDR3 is TGTGCCAGCAGCTTAGGAGAGGGACTGAGATACAATGAGCAGTTCTTC.

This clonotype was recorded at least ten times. CDR3 in amino acids: CASSLTEIPYNEQFF. CDR3 nucleotide sequence: TGTGCCAGCAGCTTGACCGAAATACCTTACAATGAGCAGTTCTTC. This rearrangement joins TRBV5-5 to TRBJ2-1; unclear D gene. The CDR3 runs 15 residues. V was clipped by 1 base and J by 4 bases, with 12 bases between them. CDR1 and CDR2 from the germline V gene are SGHKS and YYEKEE (reference sequence).

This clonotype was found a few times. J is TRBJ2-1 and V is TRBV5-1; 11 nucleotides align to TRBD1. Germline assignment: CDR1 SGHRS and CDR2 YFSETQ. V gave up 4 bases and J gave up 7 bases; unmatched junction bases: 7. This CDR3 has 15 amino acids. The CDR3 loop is CASSPGTGGYNEQFF. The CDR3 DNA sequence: TGCGCCAGCAGCCCCGGGACAGGGGGTTATAATGAGCAGTTCTTC. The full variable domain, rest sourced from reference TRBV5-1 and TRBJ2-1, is KAGVTQTPRYLIKTRGQQVTLSCSPISGHRSVSWYQQTPGQGLQFLFEYFSETQRNKGNFPGRFSGRQFSNSRSEMNVSTLELGDSALYLCASSPGTGGYNEQFFGPGTRLTVL.

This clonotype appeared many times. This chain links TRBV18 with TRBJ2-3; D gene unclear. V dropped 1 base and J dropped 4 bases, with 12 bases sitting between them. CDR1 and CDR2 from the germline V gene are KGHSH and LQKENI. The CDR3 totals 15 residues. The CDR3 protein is CASSPRNGYPDTQYF. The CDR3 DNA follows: TGTGCCAGCTCACCACGGAACGGGTACCCAGATACGCAGTATTTT.

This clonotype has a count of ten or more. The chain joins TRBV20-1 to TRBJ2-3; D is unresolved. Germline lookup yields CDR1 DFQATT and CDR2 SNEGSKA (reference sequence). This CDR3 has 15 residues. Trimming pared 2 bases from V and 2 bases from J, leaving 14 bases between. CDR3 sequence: CSARYGPTLTDTQYF. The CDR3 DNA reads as TGCAGTGCTAGATATGGCCCGACCCTCACAGATACGCAGTATTTT.

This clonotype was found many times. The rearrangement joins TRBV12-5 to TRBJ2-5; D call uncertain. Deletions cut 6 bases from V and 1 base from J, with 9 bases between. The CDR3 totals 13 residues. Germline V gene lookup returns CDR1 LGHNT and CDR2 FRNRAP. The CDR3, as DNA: TGTGCTAGTGGGTCCCGTCCCCAAGAGACCCAGTACTTC. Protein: CASGSRPQETQYF.

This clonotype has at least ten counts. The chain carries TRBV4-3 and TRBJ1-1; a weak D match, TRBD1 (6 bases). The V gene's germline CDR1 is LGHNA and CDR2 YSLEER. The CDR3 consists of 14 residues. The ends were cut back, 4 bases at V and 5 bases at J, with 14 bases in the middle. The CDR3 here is CASSPRTVMTEAFF. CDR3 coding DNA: TGCGCCAGCAGCCCGAGGACAGTGATGACTGAAGCTTTCTTT.

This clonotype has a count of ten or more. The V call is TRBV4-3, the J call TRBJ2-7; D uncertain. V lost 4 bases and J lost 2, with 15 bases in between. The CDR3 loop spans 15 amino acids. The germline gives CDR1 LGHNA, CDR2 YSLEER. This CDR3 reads CASSRVIGPTYEQYF. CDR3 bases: TGCGCCAGCAGCCGGGTGATTGGCCCGACCTACGAGCAGTACTTC.

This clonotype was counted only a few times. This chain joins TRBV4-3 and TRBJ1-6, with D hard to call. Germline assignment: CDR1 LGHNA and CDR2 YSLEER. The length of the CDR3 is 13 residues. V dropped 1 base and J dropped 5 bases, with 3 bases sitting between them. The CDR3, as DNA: TGCGCCAGCAGCCAAGTCGATAATTCACCCCTCCACTTT. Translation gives CASSQVDNSPLHF.

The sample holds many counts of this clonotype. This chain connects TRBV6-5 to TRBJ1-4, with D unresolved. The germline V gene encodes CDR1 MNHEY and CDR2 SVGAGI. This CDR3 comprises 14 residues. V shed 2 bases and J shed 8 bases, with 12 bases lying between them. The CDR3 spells CASSYLDRGEKLFF. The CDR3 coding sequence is TGTGCCAGCAGTTACCTGGACCGAGGGGAAAAACTGTTTTTT.

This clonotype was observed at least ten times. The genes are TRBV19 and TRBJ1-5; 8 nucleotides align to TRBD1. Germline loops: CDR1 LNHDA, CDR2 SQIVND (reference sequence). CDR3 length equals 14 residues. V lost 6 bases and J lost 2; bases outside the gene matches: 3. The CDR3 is CASSGTGGNQPQHF. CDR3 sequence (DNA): TGTGCCAGTAGCGGGACAGGAGGCAATCAGCCCCAGCATTTT.

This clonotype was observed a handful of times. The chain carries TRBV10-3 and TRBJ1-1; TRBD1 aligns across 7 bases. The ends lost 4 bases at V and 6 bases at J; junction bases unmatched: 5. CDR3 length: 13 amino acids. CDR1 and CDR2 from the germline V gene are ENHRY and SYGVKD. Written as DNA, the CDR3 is TGTGCCATCAGTGTGGGCCAGGGGGCTGAAGCTTTCTTT. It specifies CAISVGQGAEAFF.